Each of the 9 T cell receptor beta chains below was sequenced from the same sample in a study of response to subunit inactivated influenza vaccine. One entry per CDR3 protein results from TCRdb running MiXCR on the RT-PCR reads. The repertoire includes hundreds of thousands of distinct CDR3 sequences, approximately 13% of them detected once, and less than 9% sits in the top ten. Sequences were derived from PBMCs from blood, sampled roughly 2 weeks before vaccination. These receptors came from a man aged 50-60 years who received an inactivated influenza vaccine.

This clonotype was recorded many times. This chain links TRBV5-6 with TRBJ1-2; D gene uncertain. Germline V lookup: CDR1 SGHDT, CDR2 YYEEEE. Trimming took 6 bases from V and 6 from J, leaving 12 bases between them. The CDR3 is made up of 12 amino acids. CDR3 in amino acids: CASTLGGHGYTF. CDR3 DNA sequence: TGTGCCAGCACCCTGGGAGGGCATGGCTACACCTTC.

The chain links TRBV29-1 to TRBJ2-6; no firm D call. From germline, CDR1 is SQVTM and CDR2 ANQGSEA. The CDR3 runs to 14 residues. V was trimmed by 3 bases and J by 0 bases, leaving 6 bases between them. DNA of the CDR3: TGCAGCGTTGATCTGGGCTCTGGGGCCAACGTCCTGACTTTC. It translates to CSVDLGSGANVLTF.

This clonotype has a handful of counts. The chain links TRBV4-3 to TRBJ2-1, with D possibly matching TRBD2 (5 bases). Trimming removed 0 bases from V and 9 bases from J, with 6 bases in between. The germline V gene encodes CDR1 LGHNA and CDR2 YSLEER. This CDR3 comprises 12 residues. CDR3 nucleotides: TGCGCCAGCAGCCAAGATGCGGGTGAGCAGTTCTTC. It codes for CASSQDAGEQFF.

This clonotype has ten or more counts. The chain links TRBV12-3 or TRBV12-4 to TRBJ2-3, with TRBD1 identical over 8 bases. The CDR3 spans 17 residues. V shed 6 bases and J 0 bases; nucleotides not matched to a gene: 11. CDR3 bases: TGTGCCAGCAGAGGACAGGGAAGGGGGCTTAGCACAGATACGCAGTATTTT. Translated: CASRGQGRGLSTDTQYF.

The chain employs TRBV10-3 and TRBJ2-3; D is unclear. V lost 3 bases, J lost 6 bases, and 4 bases lay in between. The CDR3 contains 11 residues. Germline CDR1 and CDR2: ENHRY and SYGVKD. CDR3 protein: CAISDRDTQYF. Written as DNA, the CDR3 is TGTGCCATCAGTGATCGGGATACGCAGTATTTT.

This chain links TRBV25-1 with TRBJ2-1, with D unclear. The V gene lost 4 bases and the J gene lost 5 bases, with 9 bases spanning the gap. CDR1 and CDR2 (germline): MGHDK, SYGVNS. The CDR3 contains 13 residues. CDR3 protein: CASSGGFHNEQFF. CDR3 DNA: TGTGCCAGCAGTGGGGGTTTCCACAATGAGCAGTTCTTC.

This clonotype was seen a few times. V usage is TRBV12-3 or TRBV12-4 and J usage is TRBJ2-3; D unresolved. Trimming stripped 6 bases from V and 6 bases from J, with 10 bases between. The length of the CDR3 is 12 residues. In DNA, the CDR3 is TGTGCCAGCAGATCAGCATCTGATACGCAGTATTTT. Translation gives CASRSASDTQYF.

This clonotype was detected many times. This sequence joins TRBV7-8 and TRBJ2-2; D gene ambiguous. CDR3 size: 14 residues. Germline values: CDR1 SGHVS, CDR2 FQNEAQ. Trimming took off 1 base at V and 5 bases at J, with 8 bases between the two ends. In DNA form, the CDR3 reads TGTGCCAGCAGCTTAGTGGTAACGACCGGGGAGCTGTTTTTT. Its translation is CASSLVVTTGELFF. Full variable domain (remainder filled in from reference TRBV7-8 and TRBJ2-2): GAGVSQSPRYKVAKRGQDVALRCDPISGHVSLFWYQQALGQGPEFLTYFQNEAQLDKSGLPSDRFFAERPEGSVSTLKIQRTQQEDSAVYLCASSLVVTTGELFFGEGSRLTVL.

This clonotype was found many times. This CDR3 reads CASSFRGTYEQYF. The CDR3 DNA reads TGTGCCAGCAGTTTCAGAGGGACTTACGAGCAGTACTTC. The gene calls are TRBV28 and TRBJ2-7, with D possibly being TRBD2 (6 bases). Trimming left V 3 bases short and J 4 bases short, with 10 bases between. Looked up from germline, CDR1 is MDHEN and CDR2 is SYDVKM. There are 13 residues in the CDR3.